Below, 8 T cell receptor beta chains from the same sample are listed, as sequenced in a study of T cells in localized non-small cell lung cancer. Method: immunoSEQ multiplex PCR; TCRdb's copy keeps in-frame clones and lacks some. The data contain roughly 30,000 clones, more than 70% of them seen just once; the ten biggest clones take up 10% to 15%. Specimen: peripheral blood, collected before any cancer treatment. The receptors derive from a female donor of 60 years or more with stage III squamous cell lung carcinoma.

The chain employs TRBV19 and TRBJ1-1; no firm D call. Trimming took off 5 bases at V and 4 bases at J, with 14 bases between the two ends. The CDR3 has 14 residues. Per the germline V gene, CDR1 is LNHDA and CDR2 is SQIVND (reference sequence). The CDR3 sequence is CASSPLHGITEAFF. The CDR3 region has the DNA TGTGCCAGTAGTCCGCTCCATGGAATCACTGAAGCTTTCTTT.

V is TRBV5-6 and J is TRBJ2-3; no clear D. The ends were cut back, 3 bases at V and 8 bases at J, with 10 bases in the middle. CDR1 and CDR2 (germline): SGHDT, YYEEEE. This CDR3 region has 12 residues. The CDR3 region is CASSSPVGTQYF. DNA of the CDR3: TGTGCCAGCAGCTCCCCCGTGGGTACGCAGTATTTT.

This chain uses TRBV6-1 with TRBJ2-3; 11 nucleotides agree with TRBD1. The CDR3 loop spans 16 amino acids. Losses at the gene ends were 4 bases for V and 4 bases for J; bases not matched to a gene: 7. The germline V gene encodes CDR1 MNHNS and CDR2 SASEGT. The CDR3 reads CASSARDRGTADTQYF. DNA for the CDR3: TGTGCCAGCAGTGCCAGGGACAGGGGGACGGCAGATACGCAGTATTTT.

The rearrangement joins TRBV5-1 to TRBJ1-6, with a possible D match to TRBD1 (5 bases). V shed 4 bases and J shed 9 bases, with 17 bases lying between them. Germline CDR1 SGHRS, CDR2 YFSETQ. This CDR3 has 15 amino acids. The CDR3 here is CASSVRERGGSPLHF. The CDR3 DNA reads TGCGCCAGCAGCGTCCGGGAGAGGGGAGGTTCACCCCTCCACTTT.

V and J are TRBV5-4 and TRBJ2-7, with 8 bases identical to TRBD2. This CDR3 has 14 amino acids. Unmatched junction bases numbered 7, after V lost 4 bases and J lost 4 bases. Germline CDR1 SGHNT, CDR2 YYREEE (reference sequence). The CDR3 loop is CASSPWTSKYEQYF. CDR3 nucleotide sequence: TGTGCCAGCAGCCCGTGGACTAGCAAGTACGAGCAGTACTTC.

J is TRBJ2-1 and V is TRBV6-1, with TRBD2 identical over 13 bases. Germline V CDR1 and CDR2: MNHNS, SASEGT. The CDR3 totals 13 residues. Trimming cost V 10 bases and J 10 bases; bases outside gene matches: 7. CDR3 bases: TGTGCCACCAGGACTAGCGGGGGAAGGGAGCAGTTCTTC. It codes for CATRTSGGREQFF.

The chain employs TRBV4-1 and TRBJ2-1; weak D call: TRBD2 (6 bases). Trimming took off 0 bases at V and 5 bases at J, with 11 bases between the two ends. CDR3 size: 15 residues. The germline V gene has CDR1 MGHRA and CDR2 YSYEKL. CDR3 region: CASSQERGGDNEQFF. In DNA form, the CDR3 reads TGCGCCAGCAGCCAAGAGAGGGGCGGGGACAATGAGCAGTTCTTC.

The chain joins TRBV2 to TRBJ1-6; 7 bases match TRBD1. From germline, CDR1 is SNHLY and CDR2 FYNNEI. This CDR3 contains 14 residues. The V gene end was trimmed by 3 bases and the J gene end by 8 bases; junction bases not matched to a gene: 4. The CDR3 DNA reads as TGTGCCAGCAGTGATAGACAGGGACATTCACCCCTCCACTTT. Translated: CASSDRQGHSPLHF.